The following is a T cell receptor beta chain sequence with its context. The antigen is undetermined. TCRdb recomputed calls from the reads with MiXCR, one row per CDR3 protein. The sample lists about 740,000 distinct CDR3 sequences; under 40% were seen once. V lost 3 bases, J lost 2 bases, and 10 bases lay in between. The CDR3 has 14 amino acids. The germline CDR1 and CDR2 sequences are MNHEY and SMNVEV (reference sequence). This sample was taken from a study of T cell repertoires in cytomegalovirus infection. At the level of the study: Indications came from public TCR beta signatures; they pointed to CMV infection and to a matching HLA type. General study results and limits: CMV-specific HLA-C-restricted TCR beta clonotypes dominated the ex vivo response. Frequencies of public TCR beta families were cumulated, and this identified carriers of CMV plus the relevant HLA.

This clonotype was sampled from a human donor in good health (CMV status not recorded). Some clones in this sample may be carry-over from other donors' samples. Sequencing used PBMCs. The chain has TRBV27 and TRBJ1-1; D unclear. The DNA for the CDR3 is TGTGCCAGCAGTTTCCTTAACAGCAACACTGAAGCTTTCTTT. Translation: CASSFLNSNTEAFF.